The present TCR beta chain was sequenced within a study of CD8 T cells in ankylosing spondylitis. Libraries of TCR beta came from quantitative 5'-RACE with molecular barcodes. Via MiXCR, TCRdb re-called the 5' RACE reads, giving one row per CDR3 protein. The sample includes about 360,000 distinct CDR3 sequences, 20% of them seen just once. The CDR3 runs 14 residues. The V gene's germline CDR1 is MGHRA and CDR2 YSYEKL. The V gene lost 4 bases and the J gene lost 2 bases, with 12 bases spanning the gap. This receptor was obtained from a male donor with ankylosing spondylitis or in good health (not recorded which). This chain links TRBV4-1 with TRBJ2-7; D call uncertain. Sequencing was performed on blood, either unsorted or a sorted T cell fraction (not recorded which). The CDR3 is CASSPDTVPYEQYF. CDR3 DNA: TGCGCCAGCAGCCCTGACACGGTCCCCTACGAGCAGTACTTC.